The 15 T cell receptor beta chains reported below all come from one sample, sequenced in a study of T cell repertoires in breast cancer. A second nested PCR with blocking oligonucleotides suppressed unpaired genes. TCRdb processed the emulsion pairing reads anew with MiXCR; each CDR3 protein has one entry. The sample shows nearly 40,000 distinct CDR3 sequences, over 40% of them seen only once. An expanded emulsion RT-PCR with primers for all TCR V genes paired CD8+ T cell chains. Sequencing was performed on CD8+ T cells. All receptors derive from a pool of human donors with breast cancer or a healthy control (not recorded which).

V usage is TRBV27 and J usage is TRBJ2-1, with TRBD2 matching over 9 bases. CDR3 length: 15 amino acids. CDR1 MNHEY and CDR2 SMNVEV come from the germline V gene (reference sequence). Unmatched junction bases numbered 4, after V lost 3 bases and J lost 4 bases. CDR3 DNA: TGTGCCAGCAGTTTCGGCGGGGGGGCGTACAATGAGCAGTTCTTC. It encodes CASSFGGGAYNEQFF.

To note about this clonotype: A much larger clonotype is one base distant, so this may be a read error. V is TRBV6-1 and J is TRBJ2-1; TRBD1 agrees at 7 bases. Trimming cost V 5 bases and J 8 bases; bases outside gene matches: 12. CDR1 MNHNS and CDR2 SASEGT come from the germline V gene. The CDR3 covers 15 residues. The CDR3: CASSLRTGANDEQFF. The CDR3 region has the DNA TGTGCCAGCAGTCTTAGAACAGGGGCCAACGATGAGCAGTTCTTC.

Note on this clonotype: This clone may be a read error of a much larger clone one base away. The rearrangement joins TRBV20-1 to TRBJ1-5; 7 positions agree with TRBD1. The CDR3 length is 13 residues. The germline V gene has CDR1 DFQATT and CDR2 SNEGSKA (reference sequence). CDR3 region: CGARGQGNQPQHF. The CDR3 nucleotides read TGCGGTGCTAGAGGACAGGGCAATCAGCCCCAGCATTTT.

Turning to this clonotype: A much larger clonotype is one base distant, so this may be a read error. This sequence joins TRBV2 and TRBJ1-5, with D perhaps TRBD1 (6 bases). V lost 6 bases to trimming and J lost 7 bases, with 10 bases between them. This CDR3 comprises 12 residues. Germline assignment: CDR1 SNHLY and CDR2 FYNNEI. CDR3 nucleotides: TGTGCCAGCAGCCCGGACAGACAGCCCCAGCATTTT. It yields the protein CASSPDRQPQHF.

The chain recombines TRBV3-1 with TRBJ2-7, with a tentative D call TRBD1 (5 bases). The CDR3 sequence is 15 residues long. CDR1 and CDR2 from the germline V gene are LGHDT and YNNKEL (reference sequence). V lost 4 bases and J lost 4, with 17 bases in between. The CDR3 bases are TGTGCCAGCAGCCCCTTCCAGGGTGGTGGGTACGAGCAGTACTTC. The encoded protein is CASSPFQGGGYEQYF.

The CDR3 coding sequence is TGCAGTGGAATGGGCCGGCCCTCCTACAATGAGCAGTTCTTC. Translation gives CSGMGRPSYNEQFF. The chain uses TRBV20-1 and TRBJ2-1, with D unresolved. Germline V gives CDR1 DFQATT, CDR2 SNEGSKA (reference sequence). V shed 7 bases and J shed 0 bases, with 13 bases lying between them. The CDR3 totals 14 residues.

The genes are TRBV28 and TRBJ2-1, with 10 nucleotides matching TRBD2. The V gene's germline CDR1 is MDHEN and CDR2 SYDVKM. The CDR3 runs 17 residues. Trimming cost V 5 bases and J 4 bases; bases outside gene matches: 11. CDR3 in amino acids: CASSPKRGGHLYNEQFF. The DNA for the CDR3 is TGTGCCAGCAGTCCAAAGCGGGGGGGCCATTTATACAATGAGCAGTTCTTC.

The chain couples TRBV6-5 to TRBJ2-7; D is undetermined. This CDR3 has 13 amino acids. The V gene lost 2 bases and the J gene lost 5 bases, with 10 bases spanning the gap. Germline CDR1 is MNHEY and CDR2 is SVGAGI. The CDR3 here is CASSYTGDDEQYF. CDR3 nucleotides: TGTGCCAGCAGTTACACCGGAGACGACGAGCAGTACTTC.

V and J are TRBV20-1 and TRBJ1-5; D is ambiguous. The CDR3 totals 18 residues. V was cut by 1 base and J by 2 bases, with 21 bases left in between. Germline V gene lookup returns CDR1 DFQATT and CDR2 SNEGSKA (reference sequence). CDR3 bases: TGCAGTGCTAGAGCGGTTTCAGGCCTAGCCCGTCGCAATCAGCCCCAGCATTTT. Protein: CSARAVSGLARRNQPQHF.

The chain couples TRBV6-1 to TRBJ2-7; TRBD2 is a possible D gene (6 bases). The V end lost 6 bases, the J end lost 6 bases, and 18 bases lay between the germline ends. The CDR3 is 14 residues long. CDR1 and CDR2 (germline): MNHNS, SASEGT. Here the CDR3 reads CASSLWDSPSEQYF. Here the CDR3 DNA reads TGTGCCAGCAGCCTCTGGGACTCTCCCAGCGAGCAGTACTTC.

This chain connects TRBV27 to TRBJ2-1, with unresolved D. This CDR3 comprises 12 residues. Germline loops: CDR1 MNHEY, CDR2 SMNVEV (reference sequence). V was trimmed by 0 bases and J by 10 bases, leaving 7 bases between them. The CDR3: CASSLSIGEQFF. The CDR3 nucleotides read TGTGCCAGCAGTTTATCGATCGGAGAGCAGTTCTTC.

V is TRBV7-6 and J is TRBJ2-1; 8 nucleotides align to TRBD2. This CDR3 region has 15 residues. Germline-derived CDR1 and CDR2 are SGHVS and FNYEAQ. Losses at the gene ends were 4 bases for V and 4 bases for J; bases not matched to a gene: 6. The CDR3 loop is CASSSFASGYNEQFF. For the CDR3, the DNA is TGTGCCAGCAGCTCATTTGCTAGCGGGTACAATGAGCAGTTCTTC.

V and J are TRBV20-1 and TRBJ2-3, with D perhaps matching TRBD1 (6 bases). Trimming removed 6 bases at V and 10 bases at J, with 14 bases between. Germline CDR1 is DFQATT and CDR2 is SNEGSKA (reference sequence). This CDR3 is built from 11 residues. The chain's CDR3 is CSALKGDAQYF. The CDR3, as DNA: TGCAGTGCCTTAAAGGGGGATGCGCAGTATTTT.

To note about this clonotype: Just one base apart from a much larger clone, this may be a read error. CDR3 bases: TGTGTCAGCAGTTACTCAAAAACGGGCCATGTGAATGAGCAGTTCTTC. Amino acid sequence: CVSSYSKTGHVNEQFF. The chain couples TRBV6-5 to TRBJ2-1, with no clear D. Per germline, CDR1 MNHEY and CDR2 SVGAGI. The CDR3 covers 16 residues.

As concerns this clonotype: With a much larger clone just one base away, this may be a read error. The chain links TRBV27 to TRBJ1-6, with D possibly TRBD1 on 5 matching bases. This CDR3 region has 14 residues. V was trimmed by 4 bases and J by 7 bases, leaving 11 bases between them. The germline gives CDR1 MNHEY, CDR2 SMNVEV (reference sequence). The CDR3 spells CASSSGRANSPLHF. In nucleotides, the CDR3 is TGTGCCAGCAGTTCGGGGCGGGCAAATTCACCCCTCCACTTT.